These 20 T cell receptor beta chains came from one sample sequenced in a study of response to subunit inactivated influenza vaccine. TCRdb reprocessed the RT-PCR reads with MiXCR, giving one entry per CDR3 protein. Here the sample spans more than 150,000 distinct CDR3 sequences, around 9% being singletons. Sequenced here: non-naive T cells sorted from PBMCs, sampled on the day of vaccination. These receptors originate from a man over 45 who received an inactivated influenza vaccine.

The V call is TRBV28, the J call TRBJ2-7; TRBD2 is a possible D gene (5 bases). Germline assignment: CDR1 MDHEN and CDR2 SYDVKM. The V end was cut by 5 bases, the J end by 3 bases, with 20 bases between. This CDR3 contains 16 residues. The CDR3 DNA follows: TGTGCCAGCAGTGCCGGAGGAGCGGCCAACCACTACGAGCAGTACTTC. Protein: CASSAGGAANHYEQYF.

This clonotype came up many times. This chain links TRBV27 with TRBJ2-1; 9 positions agree with TRBD2. CDR3 length: 16 residues. Germline CDR1 is MNHEY and CDR2 is SMNVEV (reference sequence). The junction had 11 bases not matched to a gene; V was cut back by 4 bases and J by 7 bases. CDR3 region: CASSYTMAGGINEQFF. Written as DNA, the CDR3 is TGTGCCAGCAGTTATACGATGGCGGGGGGGATAAATGAGCAGTTCTTC.

V usage is TRBV5-5 and J usage is TRBJ2-7; D might be TRBD1 or TRBD2, each matching 5 bases. V lost 1 base and J lost 2, with 13 bases in between. Germline V gene data show CDR1 as SGHKS and CDR2 as YYEKEE (reference sequence). There are 15 residues in the CDR3. CDR3 nucleotide sequence: TGTGCCAGCAGCTTGCGAGGGGCAGGCCCCTACGAGCAGTACTTC. Translation gives CASSLRGAGPYEQYF.

This clonotype came up once. The V and J genes are TRBV11-3 and TRBJ2-3; TRBD1 matches at 9 bases. The junction had 2 bases not matched to a gene; V was cut back by 3 bases and J by 4 bases. Per germline, CDR1 SGHNT and CDR2 YENEEA. The CDR3 extends over 14 amino acids. CDR3 in amino acids: CASSLGTGSDTQYF. CDR3 DNA sequence: TGTGCCAGCAGCTTGGGGACAGGGTCAGATACGCAGTATTTT.

This clonotype was observed many times. The chain combines TRBV5-6 with TRBJ2-5; no definite D call. This CDR3 is 12 amino acids long. Germline CDR1 is SGHDT and CDR2 is YYEEEE. The V end was cut by 1 base, the J end by 3 bases, with 4 bases between. The CDR3 DNA is TGTGCCAGCAGCTTGTTAGAAGAGACCCAGTACTTC. As protein: CASSLLEETQYF.

The rearrangement uses TRBV29-1 and TRBJ2-1; 7 bases agree with TRBD1. The CDR3 contains 15 residues. V lost 1 base and J lost 2; bases outside the gene matches: 5. Per germline, CDR1 SQVTM and CDR2 ANQGSEA. Written as DNA, the CDR3 is TGCAGCGTTGAAGCAGAGGGGGCGGCCTACAATGAGCAGTTCTTC. It encodes CSVEAEGAAYNEQFF.

In this sample, this clonotype turned up many times. J is TRBJ2-1 and V is TRBV20-1, with a possible D match to TRBD1 (6 bases). Germline values: CDR1 DFQATT, CDR2 SNEGSKA (reference sequence). CDR3 length: 14 residues. V was trimmed by 2 bases and J by 10 bases, leaving 18 bases between them. This chain's CDR3 is CSARSAGSGTEQFF. The CDR3 bases are TGCAGTGCTAGATCTGCGGGCTCGGGGACAGAGCAGTTCTTC.

The chain has TRBV11-2 and TRBJ2-1, with TRBD2 matching over 10 bases. This CDR3 region has 17 residues. Trimming cost V 1 base and J 3 bases; bases outside gene matches: 6. Germline CDR1 reads SGHAT; CDR2 reads FQNNGV. The CDR3 region has the DNA TGTGCCAGCAGCTTAGTTCGGGCTAGCGGGAGCTACAATGAGCAGTTCTTC. Translated, it gives CASSLVRASGSYNEQFF.

In this sample, this clonotype turned up a few times. The chain has TRBV28 and TRBJ1-6, with no clear D. Germline CDR1 MDHEN, CDR2 SYDVKM. Deletions cut 2 bases from V and 7 bases from J, with 9 bases between. The CDR3 loop spans 14 amino acids. This CDR3 is CASSLAPGNSPLHF. CDR3 bases: TGTGCCAGCAGTTTAGCCCCCGGGAATTCACCCCTCCACTTT.

The rearrangement uses TRBV27 and TRBJ1-1, with 7 positions matching TRBD1. The trim removed 3 bases at V and 4 bases at J, leaving 2 bases unmatched. CDR3 length: 13 amino acids. The V gene's germline CDR1 is MNHEY and CDR2 SMNVEV (reference sequence). As DNA, the CDR3 is TGTGCCAGCAGTTTTAGGGGGCCCACTGAAGCTTTCTTT. Its translation: CASSFRGPTEAFF.

This clonotype was picked up many times. The chain uses TRBV7-9 and TRBJ1-2, with D perhaps matching TRBD1 (5 bases). This CDR3 comprises 15 residues. From germline, CDR1 is SEHNR and CDR2 FQNEAQ (reference sequence). Trimming removed 1 base from V and 7 bases from J, with 16 bases in between. The CDR3 DNA follows: TGTGCCAGCAGCTTAGGCGTGGCAGGGTCCCTTGGCTACACCTTC. Its protein is CASSLGVAGSLGYTF.

This clonotype was seen repeatedly, ten times or more. V is TRBV7-6 and J is TRBJ2-7; D unresolved. V lost 5 bases to trimming and J lost 0 bases, with 11 bases between them. This CDR3 is built from 14 residues. The germline gives CDR1 SGHVS, CDR2 FNYEAQ. The CDR3 region has the DNA TGTGCCAGCAGCCCCCTGGACGGCTCCTACGAGCAGTACTTC. As protein: CASSPLDGSYEQYF.

The chain recombines TRBV27 with TRBJ2-3, with a weak D call TRBD2 (5 bases). The ends were cut back, 2 bases at V and 0 bases at J, with 27 bases in the middle. Germline V gene lookup returns CDR1 MNHEY and CDR2 SMNVEV (reference sequence). This CDR3 is built from 21 residues. Here the CDR3 DNA reads TGTGCCAGCAGTTTAACTTCCTGGGCGTCTAGCCAAATCACTAGCACAGATACGCAGTATTTT. As protein: CASSLTSWASSQITSTDTQYF.

This clonotype was recorded at least ten times. This chain links TRBV28 with TRBJ2-5; D remains unclear. The CDR3 is 13 residues long. Germline lookup yields CDR1 MDHEN and CDR2 SYDVKM. V lost 5 bases to trimming and J lost 0 bases, with 7 bases between them. CDR3 in DNA: TGTGCCAGCAGTCGCAATTACCAAGAGACCCAGTACTTC. Protein: CASSRNYQETQYF.

Turning to this clonotype: One end of the junction fails to match germline, which may point to a read error. The chain employs TRBV3-1 and TRBJ2-7, with D possibly TRBD1 on 6 matching bases. Germline V gives CDR1 LGHDT, CDR2 YNNKEL (reference sequence). The CDR3 covers 11 residues. The CDR3 loop is CASSQWTAFDF. The CDR3 DNA reads TGTGCCAGCAGCCAATGGACAGCTTTCGACTTC.

The CDR3 protein is CAWSDGRDEQYF. CDR3 DNA sequence: TGTGCCTGGAGCGACGGAAGGGACGAGCAGTACTTC. The gene calls are TRBV30 and TRBJ2-7; D remains unclear. The CDR3 loop spans 12 amino acids. In germline, CDR1 is GTSNPN, CDR2 SVGIG (reference sequence). V gave up 3 bases and J gave up 5 bases, with 11 bases separating them. The full variable domain, rest sourced from reference TRBV30 and TRBJ2-7, is SQTIHQWPATLVQPVGSPLSLECTVEGTSNPNLYWYRQAAGRGLQLLFYSVGIGQISSEVPQNLSASRPQDRQFILSSKKLLLSDSGFYLCAWSDGRDEQYFGPGTRLTVT.

This clonotype turned up a few times. The chain links TRBV18 to TRBJ2-5; D unclear. CDR3 length: 16 amino acids. Germline values: CDR1 KGHSH, CDR2 LQKENI. Trimming pared 0 bases from V and 1 base from J, leaving 12 bases between. This CDR3 reads CASSPPLQIVQETQYF. The CDR3 bases are TGTGCCAGCTCACCACCGTTGCAGATAGTCCAAGAGACCCAGTACTTC.

This clonotype was seen ten or more times. The rearrangement links TRBV30 to TRBJ2-1; possible D gene TRBD1, 6 bases. Trimming shortened V by 2 bases and J by 2 bases, and 13 bases separated the two germline ends. This CDR3 contains 15 residues. Germline CDR1 and CDR2: GTSNPN and SVGIG (reference sequence). The CDR3 loop is CAWSLQGSAYNEQFF. CDR3 bases: TGTGCCTGGAGTCTACAGGGATCGGCCTACAATGAGCAGTTCTTC.

This clonotype was seen a handful of times. The genes are TRBV3-1 and TRBJ2-7, with 13 nucleotides matching TRBD2. The CDR3 runs to 17 residues. Trimming cost V 3 bases and J 6 bases; bases outside gene matches: 11. Germline values: CDR1 LGHDT, CDR2 YNNKEL (reference sequence). The CDR3 spells CASSHSLAGGPAGEQYF. The CDR3 DNA reads as TGTGCCAGCAGCCATTCACTAGCGGGAGGGCCCGCCGGCGAGCAGTACTTC.

This clonotype showed up just a few times. The CDR3 bases are TGTGCCAGCAGTGACGGGCAGGGAAAGGATACGCAGTATTTT. Amino acid sequence: CASSDGQGKDTQYF. The rearrangement uses TRBV2 and TRBJ2-3, with a tentative D call TRBD1 (5 bases). Deletions cut 3 bases from V and 6 bases from J, with 13 bases between. The CDR3 is 14 amino acids. CDR1 SNHLY and CDR2 FYNNEI come from the germline V gene. The full variable domain, completed using reference TRBV2 and TRBJ2-3, is EPEVTQTPSHQVTQMGQEVILRCVPISNHLYFYWYRQILGQKVEFLVSFYNNEISEKSEIFDDQFSVERPDGSNFTLKIRSTKLEDSAMYFCASSDGQGKDTQYFGPGTRLTVL.